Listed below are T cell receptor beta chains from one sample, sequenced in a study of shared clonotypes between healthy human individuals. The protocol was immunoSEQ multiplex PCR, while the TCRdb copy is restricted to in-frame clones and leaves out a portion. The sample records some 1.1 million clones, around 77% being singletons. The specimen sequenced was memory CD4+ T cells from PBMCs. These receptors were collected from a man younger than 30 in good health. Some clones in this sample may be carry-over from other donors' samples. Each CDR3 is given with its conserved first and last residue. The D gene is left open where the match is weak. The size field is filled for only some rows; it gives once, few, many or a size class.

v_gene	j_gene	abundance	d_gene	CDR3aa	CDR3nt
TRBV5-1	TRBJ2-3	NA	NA	CASSLAGLASTDTQYF	TGCGCCAGCAGCTTGGCCGGGCTAGCGTCAACAGATACGCAGTATTTT
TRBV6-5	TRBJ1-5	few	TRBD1	CASSRTGLSNQPQHF	TGTGCCAGCAGTCGGACAGGGTTGAGCAATCAGCCCCAGCATTTT
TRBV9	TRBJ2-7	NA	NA	CASSPQGSSYEQYF	TGTGCCAGCAGCCCCCAGGGGAGCTCCTACGAGCAGTACTTC
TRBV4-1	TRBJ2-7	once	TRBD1	CASSQAGGLSYEQYF	TGCGCCAGCAGCCAAGCAGGGGGCCTCTCCTACGAGCAGTACTTC
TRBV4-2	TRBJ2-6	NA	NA	CASGLAGANVLTF	TGTGCCAGCGGTTTGGCTGGGGCCAACGTCCTGACTTTC
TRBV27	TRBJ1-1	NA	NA	CASSLMSGAEAFF	TGTGCCAGCAGTTTGATGAGTGGCGCTGAAGCTTTCTTT
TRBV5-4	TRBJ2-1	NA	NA	CASSLWLGGLTYNEQFF	TGTGCCAGCAGCCTGTGGCTCGGCGGACTAACCTACAATGAGCAGTTCTTC
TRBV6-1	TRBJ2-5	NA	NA	CASRILGLQETQYF	TGTGCCAGTAGGATTTTGGGCCTCCAAGAGACCCAGTACTTC
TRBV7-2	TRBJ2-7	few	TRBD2	CASSMGTTNYEQYF	TGTGCCAGCAGCATGGGGACTACCAACTACGAGCAGTACTTC
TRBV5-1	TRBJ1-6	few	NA	CASSLRGFGDSPLHF	TGCGCCAGCAGCTTGCGGGGGTTTGGGGATTCACCCCTCCACTTT
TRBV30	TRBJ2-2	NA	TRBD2	CAWSGTSGARSNTGELFF	TGTGCCTGGAGTGGGACTAGCGGAGCCAGGTCGAACACCGGGGAGCTGTTTTTT
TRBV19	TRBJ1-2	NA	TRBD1	CASSMGQGGGYTF	TGTGCCAGTAGTATGGGACAGGGCGGGGGCTACACCTTC
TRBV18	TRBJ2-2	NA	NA	CASSPAGASTGELFF	TGTGCCAGCTCACCTGCCGGGGCCTCCACCGGGGAGCTGTTTTTT
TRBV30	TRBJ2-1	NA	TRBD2	CAWSLGGSLSYNEQFF	TGTGCCTGGAGTCTCGGCGGGAGTCTGTCCTACAATGAGCAGTTCTTC
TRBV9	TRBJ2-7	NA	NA	CASSNGLIPSYEQYF	TGTGCCAGCAGCAACGGACTAATTCCATCCTACGAGCAGTACTTC
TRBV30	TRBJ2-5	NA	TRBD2	CAWSSGRGETQYF	TGTGCCTGGAGTTCCGGGAGGGGAGAGACCCAGTACTTC
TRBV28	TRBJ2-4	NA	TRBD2	CASGTSGRYIQYF	TGTGCCAGCGGGACTAGCGGGAGATACATTCAGTACTTC
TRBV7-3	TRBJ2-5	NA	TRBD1	CASSSAGGEIGETQYF	TGTGCCAGCAGCTCAGCAGGGGGCGAGATAGGAGAGACCCAGTACTTC
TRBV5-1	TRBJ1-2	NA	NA	CASSPSDAPYGYTF	TGCGCCAGCAGCCCATCGGATGCCCCCTATGGCTACACCTTC
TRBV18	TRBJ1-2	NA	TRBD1	CASSPGQKGYGYTF	TGTGCCAGCTCACCGGGACAGAAAGGCTATGGCTACACCTTC
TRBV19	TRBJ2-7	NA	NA	CASSIVGQARYEQYF	TGTGCCAGTAGTATAGTCGGGCAGGCCCGCTACGAGCAGTACTTC
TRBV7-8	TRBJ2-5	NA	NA	CASSLGVNLQETQYF	TGTGCCAGCAGCTTAGGGGTCAACCTCCAAGAGACCCAGTACTTC
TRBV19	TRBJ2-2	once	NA	CASSISGGRGYGELFF	TGTGCCAGTAGTATTAGCGGAGGCCGGGGGTACGGGGAGCTGTTTTTT
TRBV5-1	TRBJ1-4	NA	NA	CASSLTFRDEKLFF	TGCGCCAGCAGCTTGACTTTTCGGGATGAGAAACTGTTTTTT